This T cell receptor (beta chain) was profiled in a study of OX40 agonist ivuxolimab in advanced cancers. Study as a whole: Patients receiving dose escalation had hepatocellular carcinoma, melanoma, renal cell or head and neck cancer.

This CDR3 has 12 amino acids. The V gene end was trimmed by 4 bases and the J gene end by 8 bases; junction bases not matched to a gene: 4. The germline CDR1 and CDR2 sequences are SQVTM and ANQGSEA. Overall study findings and caveats: Some of the nonresponding patients also showed low levels of normalized T-cell clonal expansion. Dosing at 0.1 to 3.0 mg/kg was accompanied by clonal expansion of CD4+ and CD8+ blood T cells by week 6.

To note about this clone: Its antigen is unknown.

Assay used: immunoSEQ multiplex PCR; TCRdb lists only in-frame clones, some missing. Seen here are 60,000 to 85,000 clones, around 87% observed once, and the top ten hold 0.45% to 0.7%. This TCR was sampled from an adult with an advanced solid tumor such as melanoma, head and neck, liver or kidney cancer. The sample consisted of CD4+ or CD8+ T cells sorted from blood, taken in a trial of the OX40 agonist ivuxolimab. This chain connects TRBV29-1 to TRBJ1-4; 7 positions agree with TRBD1. CDR3 sequence (DNA): TGCAGCGTTGGACAGGGTAACGAAAAACTGTTTTTT. Amino acids: CSVGQGNEKLFF.